The rows below give T cell receptor beta chains drawn from one sample of a study of cytomegalovirus exposure and HLA in healthy donors. TCRdb keeps only in-frame clones here, not all; method: immunoSEQ multiplex PCR. The sample has 100,000 to 150,000 clones, about three quarters seen once. Material for sequencing was PBMCs. The receptors derive from a female donor in good health and CMV-seronegative. CDR3s include the opening cysteine and the closing phenylalanine or tryptophan. D genes are given only for firm matches. Rows give clone size only sometimes, using once, few, many, or a class for an expanded clone.

J,V,size,D,DNA,CDR3
TRBJ2-7,TRBV19,.,TRBD2,TGTGCCAGTAGTATAGCGGGGGGGACCTACGAGCAGTACTTC,CASSIAGGTYEQYF
TRBJ2-7,TRBV19,.,TRBD2,TGTGCCAGTAGTCCTACTAGCGGGGATTACGCCTCCTACGAGCAGTACTTC,CASSPTSGDYASYEQYF
TRBJ2-2,TRBV27,.,TRBD2,TGTGCCAGCAGACCGGGACTAGAGTTCGGGGAGCTGTTTTTT,CASRPGLEFGELFF
TRBJ1-1,TRBV5-4,.,TRBD1,TGTGCCAGCAGCTTTCACGAGGGGGCCGGAGGAGCTTTCTTT,CASSFHEGAGGAFF
TRBJ2-3,TRBV7-2,.,TRBD2,TGTGCCAGCAGCTTAGTAAGCGGGGGGGCGTCAGATACGCAGTATTTT,CASSLVSGGASDTQYF
TRBJ2-7,TRBV6-5,once,.,TGTGCCAGCAGTCAGTACGACAGGTTGCGCGAGCAGTACTTC,CASSQYDRLREQYF
TRBJ2-1,TRBV30,.,.,TGTGCCTGGACGGAAGGACAGTCGCAGTTCTTC,CAWTEGQSQFF
TRBJ2-2,TRBV30,.,.,TGTGCCTGGAAACAATCAGAGAACACCGGGGAGCTGTTTTTT,CAWKQSENTGELFF
TRBJ2-1,TRBV28,.,TRBD2,TGTGCCAGCAGTTCGAGTGCGGGAGTCTACAATGAGCAGTTCTTC,CASSSSAGVYNEQFF
TRBJ1-1,TRBV30,.,.,TGTGCCTGGAGTGTCCCAGGGGACACTGAAGCTTTCTTT,CAWSVPGDTEAFF
TRBJ2-4,TRBV6-8,few,TRBD1,TGTGCCAGCAGGAGGCAGGGGGTGACCAAAAACATTCAGTACTTC,CASRRQGVTKNIQYF
TRBJ2-1,TRBV6-1,medium-sized,TRBD2,TGTGCCAGCAGCGCGGCTAGCGGGAGTAGCGATGAGCAGTTCTTC,CASSAASGSSDEQFF
TRBJ2-3,TRBV9,few,TRBD2,TGTGCCAGCAGCCCATTAGGGGGACTAGCGGTCACAGATACGCAGTATTTT,CASSPLGGLAVTDTQYF
TRBJ1-4,TRBV5-1,.,.,TGCGCCAGCAGCTTTCAGGGGAACGAAAAACTGTTTTTT,CASSFQGNEKLFF
TRBJ2-3,TRBV27,.,TRBD2,TGTGCCAGCAGCTCGGGACTAGCGGGAGGTATCGGCACAGATACGCAGTATTTT,CASSSGLAGGIGTDTQYF
TRBJ2-5,TRBV14,.,.,TGTGCCAGCAGCCCCCATCCCCCAGTGGCTGGAGAGACCCAGTACTTC,CASSPHPPVAGETQYF
TRBJ1-3,TRBV5-4,.,TRBD1,TGTGCCAGCAGCCTATACTACGGGACAGCAGGAAACACCATATATTTT,CASSLYYGTAGNTIYF